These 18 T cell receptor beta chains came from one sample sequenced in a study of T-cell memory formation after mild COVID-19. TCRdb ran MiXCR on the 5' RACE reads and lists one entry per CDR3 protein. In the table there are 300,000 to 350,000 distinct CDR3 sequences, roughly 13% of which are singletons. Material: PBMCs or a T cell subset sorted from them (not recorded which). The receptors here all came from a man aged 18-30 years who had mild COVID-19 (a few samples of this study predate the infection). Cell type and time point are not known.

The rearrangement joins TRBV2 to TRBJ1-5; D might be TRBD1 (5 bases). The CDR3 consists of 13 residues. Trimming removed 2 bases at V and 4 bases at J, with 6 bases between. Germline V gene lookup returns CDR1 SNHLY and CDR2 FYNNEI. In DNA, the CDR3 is TGTGCCAGCAGTGAATACAGGAATCAGCCCCAGCATTTT. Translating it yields CASSEYRNQPQHF.

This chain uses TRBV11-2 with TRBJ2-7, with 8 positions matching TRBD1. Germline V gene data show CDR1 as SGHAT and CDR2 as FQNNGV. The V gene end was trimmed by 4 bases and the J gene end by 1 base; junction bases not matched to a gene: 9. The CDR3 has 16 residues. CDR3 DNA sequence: TGTGCCAGCAGCTCCCTGTCAGGGGGCGGATCCTACGAGCAGTACTTC. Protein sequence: CASSSLSGGGSYEQYF. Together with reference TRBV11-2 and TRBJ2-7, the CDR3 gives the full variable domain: EAGVAQSPRYKIIEKRQSVAFWCNPISGHATLYWYQQILGQGPKLLIQFQNNGVVDDSQLPKDRFSAERLKGVDSTLKIQPAKLEDSAVYLCASSSLSGGGSYEQYFGPGTRLTVT.

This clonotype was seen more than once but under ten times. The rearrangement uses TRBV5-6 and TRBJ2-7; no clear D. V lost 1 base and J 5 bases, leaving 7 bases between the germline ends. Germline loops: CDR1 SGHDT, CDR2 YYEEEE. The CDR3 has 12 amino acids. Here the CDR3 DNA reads TGTGCCAGCAGCTTGTTGTGGGACGAGCAGTACTTC. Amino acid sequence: CASSLLWDEQYF.

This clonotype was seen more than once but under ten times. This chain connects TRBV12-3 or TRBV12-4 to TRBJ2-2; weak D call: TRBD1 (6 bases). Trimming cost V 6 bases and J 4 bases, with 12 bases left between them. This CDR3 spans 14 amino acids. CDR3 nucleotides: TGTGCCAGCAGGCCGACAGGATCCACCGGGGAGCTGTTTTTT. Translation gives CASRPTGSTGELFF.

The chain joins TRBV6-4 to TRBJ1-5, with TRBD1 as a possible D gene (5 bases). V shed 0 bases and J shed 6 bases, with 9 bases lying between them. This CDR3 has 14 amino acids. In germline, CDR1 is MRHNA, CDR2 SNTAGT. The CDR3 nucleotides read TGTGCCAGCAGTGACTCTGTCGGGGGTCAGCCCCAGCATTTT. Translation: CASSDSVGGQPQHF.

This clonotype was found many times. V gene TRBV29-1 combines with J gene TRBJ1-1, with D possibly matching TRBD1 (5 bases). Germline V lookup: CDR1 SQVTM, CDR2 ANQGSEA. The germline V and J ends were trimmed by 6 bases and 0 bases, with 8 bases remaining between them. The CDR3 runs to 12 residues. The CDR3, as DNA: TGCAGCGTGGGACTGATGAACACTGAAGCTTTCTTT. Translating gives CSVGLMNTEAFF.

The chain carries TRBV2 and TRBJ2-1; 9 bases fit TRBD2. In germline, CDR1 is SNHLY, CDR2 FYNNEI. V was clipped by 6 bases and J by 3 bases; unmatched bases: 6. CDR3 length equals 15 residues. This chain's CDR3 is CASRASGVFYNEQFF. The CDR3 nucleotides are TGTGCCAGCAGGGCTAGCGGGGTTTTCTACAATGAGCAGTTCTTC.

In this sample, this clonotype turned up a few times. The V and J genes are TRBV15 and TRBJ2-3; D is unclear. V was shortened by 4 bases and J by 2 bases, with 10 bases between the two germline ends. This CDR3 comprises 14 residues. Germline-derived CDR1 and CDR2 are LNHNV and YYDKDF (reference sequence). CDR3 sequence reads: CATSKRAHTDTQYF. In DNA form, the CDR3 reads TGTGCCACCAGCAAAAGGGCCCACACAGATACGCAGTATTTT. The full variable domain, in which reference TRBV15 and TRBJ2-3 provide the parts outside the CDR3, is DAMVIQNPRYQVTQFGKPVTLSCSQTLNHNVMYWYQQKSSQAPKLLFHYYDKDFNNEADTPDNFQSRRPNTSFCFLDIRSPGLGDTAMYLCATSKRAHTDTQYFGPGTRLTVL.

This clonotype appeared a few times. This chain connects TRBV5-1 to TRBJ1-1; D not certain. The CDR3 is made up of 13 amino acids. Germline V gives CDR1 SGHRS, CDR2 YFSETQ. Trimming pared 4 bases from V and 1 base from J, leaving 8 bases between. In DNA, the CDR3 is TGCGCCAGCAGCGGAGGGTGGAACACTGAAGCTTTCTTT. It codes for CASSGGWNTEAFF.

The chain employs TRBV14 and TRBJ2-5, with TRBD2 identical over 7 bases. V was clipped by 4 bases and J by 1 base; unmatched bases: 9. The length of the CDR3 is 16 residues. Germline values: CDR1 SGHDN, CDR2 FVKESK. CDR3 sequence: CASSRSGGSTQETQYF. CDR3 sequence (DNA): TGTGCCAGCAGCCGGTCCGGGGGGTCCACCCAAGAGACCCAGTACTTC. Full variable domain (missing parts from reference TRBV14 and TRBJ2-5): EAGVTQFPSHSVIEKGQTVTLRCDPISGHDNLYWYRRVMGKEIKFLLHFVKESKQDESGMPNNRFLAERTGGTYSTLKVQPAELEDSGVYFCASSRSGGSTQETQYFGPGTRLLVL.

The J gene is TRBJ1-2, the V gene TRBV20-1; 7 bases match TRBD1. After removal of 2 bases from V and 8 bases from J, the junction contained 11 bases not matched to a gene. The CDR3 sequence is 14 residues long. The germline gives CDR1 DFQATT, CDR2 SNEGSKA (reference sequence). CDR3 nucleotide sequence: TGCAGTGCTAGAATCGGTCAGGGGGGTGAGGGCTACACCTTC. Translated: CSARIGQGGEGYTF.

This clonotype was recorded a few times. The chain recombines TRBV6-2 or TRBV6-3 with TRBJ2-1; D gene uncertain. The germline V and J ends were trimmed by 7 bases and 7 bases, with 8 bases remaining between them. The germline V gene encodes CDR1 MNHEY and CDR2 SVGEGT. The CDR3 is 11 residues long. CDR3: CASKWLNEQFF. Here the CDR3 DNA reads TGTGCCAGCAAGTGGCTAAATGAGCAGTTCTTC.

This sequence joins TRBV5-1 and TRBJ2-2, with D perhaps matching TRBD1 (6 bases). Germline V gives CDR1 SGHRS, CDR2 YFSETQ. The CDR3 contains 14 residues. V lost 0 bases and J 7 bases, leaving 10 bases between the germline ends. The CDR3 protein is CASSLVGADGELFF. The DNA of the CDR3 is TGCGCCAGCAGCTTGGTGGGGGCCGACGGGGAGCTGTTTTTT.

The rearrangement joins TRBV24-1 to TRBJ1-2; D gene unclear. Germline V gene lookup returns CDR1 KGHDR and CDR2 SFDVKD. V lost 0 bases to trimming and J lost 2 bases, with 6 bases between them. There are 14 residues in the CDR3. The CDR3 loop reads CATSDLIRNYGYTF. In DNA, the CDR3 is TGTGCCACCAGTGATTTGATCCGAAACTATGGCTACACCTTC.

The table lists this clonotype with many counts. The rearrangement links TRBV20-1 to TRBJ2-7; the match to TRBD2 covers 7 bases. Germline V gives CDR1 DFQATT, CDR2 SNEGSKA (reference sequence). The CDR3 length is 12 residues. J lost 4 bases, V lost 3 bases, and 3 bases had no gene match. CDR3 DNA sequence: TGCAGTGCTAGCCGGCGGGGGTACGAGCAGTACTTC. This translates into CSASRRGYEQYF.

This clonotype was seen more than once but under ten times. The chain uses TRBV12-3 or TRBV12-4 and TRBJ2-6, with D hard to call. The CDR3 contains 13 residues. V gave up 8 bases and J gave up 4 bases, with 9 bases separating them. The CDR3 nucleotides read TGTGCCAGCTTCAAGGCCGGGGCCAACGTCCTGACTTTC. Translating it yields CASFKAGANVLTF.

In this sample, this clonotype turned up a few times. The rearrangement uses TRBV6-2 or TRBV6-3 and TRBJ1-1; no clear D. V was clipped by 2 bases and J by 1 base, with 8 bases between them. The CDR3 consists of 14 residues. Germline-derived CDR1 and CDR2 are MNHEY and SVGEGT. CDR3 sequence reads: CASSYPGSNTEAFF. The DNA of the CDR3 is TGTGCCAGCAGTTACCCGGGGTCGAACACTGAAGCTTTCTTT.

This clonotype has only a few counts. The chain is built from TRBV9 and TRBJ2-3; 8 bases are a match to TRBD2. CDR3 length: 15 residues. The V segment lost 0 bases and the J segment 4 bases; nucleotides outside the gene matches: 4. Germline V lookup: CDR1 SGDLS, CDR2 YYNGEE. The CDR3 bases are TGTGCCAGCAGCGTAGCGGGGGGGGGCTCAGATACGCAGTATTTT. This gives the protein CASSVAGGGSDTQYF.